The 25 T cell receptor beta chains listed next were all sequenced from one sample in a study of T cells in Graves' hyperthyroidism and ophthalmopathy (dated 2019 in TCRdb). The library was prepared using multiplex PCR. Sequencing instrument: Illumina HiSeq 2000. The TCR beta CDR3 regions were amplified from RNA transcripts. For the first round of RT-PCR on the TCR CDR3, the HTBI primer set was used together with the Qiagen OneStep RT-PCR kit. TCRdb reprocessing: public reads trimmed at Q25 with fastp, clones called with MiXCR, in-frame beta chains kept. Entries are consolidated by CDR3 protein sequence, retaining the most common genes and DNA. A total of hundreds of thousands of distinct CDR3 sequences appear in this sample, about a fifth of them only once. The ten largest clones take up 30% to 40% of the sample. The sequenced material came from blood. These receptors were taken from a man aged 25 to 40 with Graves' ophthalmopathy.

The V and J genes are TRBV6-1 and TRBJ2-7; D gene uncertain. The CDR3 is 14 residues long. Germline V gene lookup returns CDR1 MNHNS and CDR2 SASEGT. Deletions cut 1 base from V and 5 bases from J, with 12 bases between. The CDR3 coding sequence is TGTGCCAGCAGTGAAGGCAGGTGGGCGGACGAGCAGTACTTC. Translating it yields CASSEGRWADEQYF.

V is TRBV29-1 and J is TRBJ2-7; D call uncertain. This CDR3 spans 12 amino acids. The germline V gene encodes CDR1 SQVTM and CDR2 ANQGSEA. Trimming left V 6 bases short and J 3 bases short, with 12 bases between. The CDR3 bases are TGCAGCGTGACATCCACAAACTACGAGCAGTACTTC. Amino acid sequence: CSVTSTNYEQYF.

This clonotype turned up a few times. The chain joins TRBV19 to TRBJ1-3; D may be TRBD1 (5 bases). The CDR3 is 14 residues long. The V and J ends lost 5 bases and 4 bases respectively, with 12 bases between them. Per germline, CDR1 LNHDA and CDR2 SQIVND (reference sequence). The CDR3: CASSPGDRGNTIYF. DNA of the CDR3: TGTGCCAGTAGTCCCGGGGACCGAGGAAACACCATATATTTT.

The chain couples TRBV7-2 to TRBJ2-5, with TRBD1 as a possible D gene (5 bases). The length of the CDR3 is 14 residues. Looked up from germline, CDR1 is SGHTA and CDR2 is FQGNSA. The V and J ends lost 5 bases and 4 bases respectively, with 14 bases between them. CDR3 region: CASSGSRGRETQYF. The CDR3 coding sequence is TGTGCCAGCAGCGGTAGTAGGGGAAGAGAGACCCAGTACTTC. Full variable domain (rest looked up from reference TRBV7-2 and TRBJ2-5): GAGVSQSPSNKVTEKGKDVELRCDPISGHTALYWYRQSLGQGLEFLIYFQGNSAPDKSGLPSDRFSAERTGGSVSTLTIQRTQQEDSAVYLCASSGSRGRETQYFGPGTRLLVL.

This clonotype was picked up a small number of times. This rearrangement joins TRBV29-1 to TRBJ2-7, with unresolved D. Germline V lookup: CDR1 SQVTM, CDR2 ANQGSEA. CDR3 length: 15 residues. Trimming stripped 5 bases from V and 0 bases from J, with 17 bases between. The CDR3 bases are TGCAGCGTTCTCTCGGGCAGCCGAAGCTCCTACGAGCAGTACTTC. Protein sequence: CSVLSGSRSSYEQYF.

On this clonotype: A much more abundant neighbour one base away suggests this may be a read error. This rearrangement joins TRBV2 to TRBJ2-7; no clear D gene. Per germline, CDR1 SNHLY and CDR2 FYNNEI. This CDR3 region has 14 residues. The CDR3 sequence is CASSEVVSSYEQHF. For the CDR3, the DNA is TGTGCCAGCAGTGAAGTGGTCAGCTCCTACGAGCAGCACTTC.

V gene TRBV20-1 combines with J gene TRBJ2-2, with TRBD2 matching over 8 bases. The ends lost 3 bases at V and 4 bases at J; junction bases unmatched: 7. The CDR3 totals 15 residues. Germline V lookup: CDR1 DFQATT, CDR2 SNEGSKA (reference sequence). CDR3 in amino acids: CSARAGTSSTGELFF. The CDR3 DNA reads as TGCAGTGCTAGGGCCGGGACTAGTAGCACCGGGGAGCTGTTTTTT.

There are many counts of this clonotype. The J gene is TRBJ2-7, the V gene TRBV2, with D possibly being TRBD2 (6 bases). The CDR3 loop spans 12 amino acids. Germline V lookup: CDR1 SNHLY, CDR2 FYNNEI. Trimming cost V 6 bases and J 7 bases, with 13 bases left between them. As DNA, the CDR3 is TGTGCCAGCAGCGCCCCTGGGAGGGAGCAGTACTTC. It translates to CASSAPGREQYF.

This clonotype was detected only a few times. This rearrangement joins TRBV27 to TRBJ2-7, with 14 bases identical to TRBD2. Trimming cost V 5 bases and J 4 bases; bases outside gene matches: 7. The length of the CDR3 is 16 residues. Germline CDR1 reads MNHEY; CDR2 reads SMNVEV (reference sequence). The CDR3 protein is CASSTIGTSGRYEQYF. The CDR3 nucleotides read TGTGCCAGCAGTACCATAGGGACTAGCGGGAGATACGAGCAGTACTTC.

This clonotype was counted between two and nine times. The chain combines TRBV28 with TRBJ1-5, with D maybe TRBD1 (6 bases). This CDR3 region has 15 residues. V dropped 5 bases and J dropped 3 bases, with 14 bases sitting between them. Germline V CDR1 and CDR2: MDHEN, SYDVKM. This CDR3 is CASSNGQPLNQPQHF. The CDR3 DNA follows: TGTGCCAGCAGTAACGGACAGCCTCTCAATCAGCCCCAGCATTTT.

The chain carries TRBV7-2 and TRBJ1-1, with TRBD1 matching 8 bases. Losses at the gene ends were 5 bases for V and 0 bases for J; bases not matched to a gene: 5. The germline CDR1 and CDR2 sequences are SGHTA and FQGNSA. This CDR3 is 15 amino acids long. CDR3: CASSPQGVVNTEAFF. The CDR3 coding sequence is TGTGCCAGCAGCCCACAGGGGGTGGTGAACACTGAAGCTTTCTTT.

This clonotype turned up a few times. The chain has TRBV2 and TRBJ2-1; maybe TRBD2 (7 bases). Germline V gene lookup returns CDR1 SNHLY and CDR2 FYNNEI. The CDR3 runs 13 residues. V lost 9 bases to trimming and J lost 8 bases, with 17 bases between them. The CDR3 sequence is CARDDGGGYEQFF. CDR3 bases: TGTGCCAGAGACGATGGGGGGGGCTATGAGCAGTTCTTC.

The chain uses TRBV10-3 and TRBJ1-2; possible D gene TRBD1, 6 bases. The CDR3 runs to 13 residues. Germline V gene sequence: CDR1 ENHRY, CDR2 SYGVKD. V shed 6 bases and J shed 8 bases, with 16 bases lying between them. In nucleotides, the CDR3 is TGTGCCATCAGGGACAGTGGAACGGAAGGCTACACCTTC. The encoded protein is CAIRDSGTEGYTF.

CDR3 loop: CSATNRGDTQHF. CDR3 DNA sequence: TGCAGTGCCACTAACCGGGGCGACACCCAGCATTTT. This chain uses TRBV20-1 with TRBJ1-5; possible D gene TRBD1, 5 bases. The germline gives CDR1 DFQATT, CDR2 SNEGSKA (reference sequence). The CDR3 length is 12 residues. V was clipped by 6 bases and J by 11 bases, with 17 bases between them.

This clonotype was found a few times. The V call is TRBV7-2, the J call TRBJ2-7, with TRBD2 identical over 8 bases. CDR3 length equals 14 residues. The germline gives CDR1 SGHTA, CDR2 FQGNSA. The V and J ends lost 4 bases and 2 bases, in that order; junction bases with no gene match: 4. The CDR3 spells CASSSAGAPYEQYF. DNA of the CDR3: TGTGCCAGCAGCTCAGCGGGAGCCCCCTACGAGCAGTACTTC. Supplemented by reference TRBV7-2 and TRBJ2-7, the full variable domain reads GAGVSQSPSNKVTEKGKDVELRCDPISGHTALYWYRQSLGQGLEFLIYFQGNSAPDKSGLPSDRFSAERTGGSVSTLTIQRTQQEDSAVYLCASSSAGAPYEQYFGPGTRLTVT.

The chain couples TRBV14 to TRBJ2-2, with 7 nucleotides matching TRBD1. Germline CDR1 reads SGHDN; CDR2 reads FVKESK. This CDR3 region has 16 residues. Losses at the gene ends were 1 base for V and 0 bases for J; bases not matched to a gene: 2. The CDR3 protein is CASSQVRGSNTGELFF. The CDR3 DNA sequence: TGTGCCAGCAGCCAAGTCAGGGGGTCGAACACCGGGGAGCTGTTTTTT.

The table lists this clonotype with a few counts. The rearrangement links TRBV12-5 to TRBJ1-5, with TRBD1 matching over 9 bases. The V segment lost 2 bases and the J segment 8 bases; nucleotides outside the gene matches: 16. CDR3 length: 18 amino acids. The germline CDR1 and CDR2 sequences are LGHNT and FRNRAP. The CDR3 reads CASGLPLGQGTYLEPQHF. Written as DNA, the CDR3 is TGTGCTAGTGGTTTGCCCCTCGGACAGGGGACCTATCTTGAGCCCCAGCATTTT.

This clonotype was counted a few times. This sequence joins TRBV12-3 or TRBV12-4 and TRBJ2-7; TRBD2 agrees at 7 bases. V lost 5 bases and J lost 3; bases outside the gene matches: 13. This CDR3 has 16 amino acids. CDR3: CASSLRRAAGSYEQYF. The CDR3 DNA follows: TGTGCCAGCAGTCTCCGGCGGGCAGCGGGAAGCTACGAGCAGTACTTC.

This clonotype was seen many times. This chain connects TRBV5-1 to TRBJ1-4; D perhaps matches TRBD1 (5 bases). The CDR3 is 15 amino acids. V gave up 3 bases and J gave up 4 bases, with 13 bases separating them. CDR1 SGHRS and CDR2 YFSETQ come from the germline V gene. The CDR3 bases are TGCGCCAGCAGCTCCTCGGGACTGGATAATGAAAAACTGTTTTTT. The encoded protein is CASSSSGLDNEKLFF. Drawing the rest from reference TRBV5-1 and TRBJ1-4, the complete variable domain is KAGVTQTPRYLIKTRGQQVTLSCSPISGHRSVSWYQQTPGQGLQFLFEYFSETQRNKGNFPGRFSGRQFSNSRSEMNVSTLELGDSALYLCASSSSGLDNEKLFFGSGTQLSVL.

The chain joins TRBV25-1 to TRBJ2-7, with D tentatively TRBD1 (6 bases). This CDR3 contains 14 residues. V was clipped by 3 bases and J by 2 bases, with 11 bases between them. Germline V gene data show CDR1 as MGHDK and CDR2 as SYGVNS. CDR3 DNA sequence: TGTGCCAGCAGTGATAAAGGGACAACCTACGAGCAGTACTTC. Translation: CASSDKGTTYEQYF.

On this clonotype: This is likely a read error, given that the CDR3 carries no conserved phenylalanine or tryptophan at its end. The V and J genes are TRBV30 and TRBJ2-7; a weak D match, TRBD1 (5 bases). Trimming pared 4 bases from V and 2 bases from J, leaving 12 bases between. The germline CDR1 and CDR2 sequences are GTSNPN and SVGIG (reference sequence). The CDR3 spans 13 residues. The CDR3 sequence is CAWNPGHTYEQYL. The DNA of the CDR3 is TGTGCCTGGAACCCAGGGCACACCTACGAGCAGTACCTC.

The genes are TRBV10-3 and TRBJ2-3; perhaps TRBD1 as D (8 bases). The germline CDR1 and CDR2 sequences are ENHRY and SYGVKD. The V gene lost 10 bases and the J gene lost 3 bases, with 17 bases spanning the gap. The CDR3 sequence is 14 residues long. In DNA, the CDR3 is TGTGCCACCGCCGGACAGGGAGGGACAGATACGCAGTATTTT. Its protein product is CATAGQGGTDTQYF.

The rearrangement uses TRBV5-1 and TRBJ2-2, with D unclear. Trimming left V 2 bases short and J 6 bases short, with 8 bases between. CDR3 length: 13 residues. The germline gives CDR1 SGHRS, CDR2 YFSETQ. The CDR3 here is CASSLLTSGELFF. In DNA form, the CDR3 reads TGCGCCAGCAGCTTACTCACTTCCGGGGAGCTGTTTTTT.

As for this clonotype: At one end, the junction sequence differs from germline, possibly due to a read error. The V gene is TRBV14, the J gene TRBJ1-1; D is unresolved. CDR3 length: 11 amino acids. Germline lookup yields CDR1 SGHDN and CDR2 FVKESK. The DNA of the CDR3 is TGTGCCAGCAGCGATCGAACTGATGCTTTCTTT. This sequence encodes CASSDRTDAFF.

Here the CDR3 DNA reads TGTGCCAGCAGCTTAGAGGGCGGGATTGGTTACGAGCAGTACTTC. Amino acids: CASSLEGGIGYEQYF. The chain links TRBV7-2 to TRBJ2-7; D is possibly TRBD2 (6 bases). Germline V gene data show CDR1 as SGHTA and CDR2 as FQGNSA. This CDR3 contains 15 residues. The V gene lost 1 base and the J gene lost 4 bases, with 14 bases spanning the gap. Complete variable domain (other parts from reference TRBV7-2 and TRBJ2-7): GAGVSQSPSNKVTEKGKDVELRCDPISGHTALYWYRQSLGQGLEFLIYFQGNSAPDKSGLPSDRFSAERTGGSVSTLTIQRTQQEDSAVYLCASSLEGGIGYEQYFGPGTRLTVT.